This T cell receptor (beta chain) derives from a study of beta chain features in type 1 diabetes. Study-wide results and caveats: The analysis here could not establish whether HLA type shapes TCRB rearrangement. Sampled from patients, naive, central memory and Treg TCRB repertoires appeared more similar than those sampled from healthy donors. Type 1 diabetes patients had VDJ junctions that carried fewer insertions and more deletions.

A sort by CD45RO/CCR7/CD25/CD127/CD95/CD27 yielded CD4+ naive, central memory, regulatory and stem cell-like memory cells. Trimming removed 0 bases at V and 7 bases at J, with 10 bases between. The CDR3 length is 14 residues. Per germline, CDR1 SGHAT and CDR2 FQNNGV. In the case of this clone: Its antigen is still unknown.

Expressed TCRB transcripts were sequenced, since all the RNA that had been isolated was reverse transcribed. The assay was immunoSEQ multiplex PCR, and TCRdb's table has in-frame clones only and misses some. Of around 300,000 clones listed, 12% to 15% were seen once; the top ten hold 6.7%. This receptor was obtained from a man aged 25-45 years in good health. This chain uses TRBV11-2 with TRBJ1-3; unclear D gene. Sequenced: central memory CD4+ T cells from blood. The CDR3 nucleotides read TGTGCCAGCAGCTTAGAGGCTGGGTTTAACACCATATATTTT. As protein: CASSLEAGFNTIYF.